Listed here are 10 T cell receptor beta chains from one sample, sequenced in a study of vaccination and CD4 T cells after COVID-19 (dated by TCRdb to the early 2020s). What this sample's treatment or condition label stands for: roughly 11-day PBMC culture with coronavirus spike peptide pools or control peptides (ViraFEST assay). Receptor libraries were prepared by PCR. Instrument on record: Illumina iSeq 100. DNA from cultured CD4+ T cells underwent TCR sequencing with the Oncomine TCR Beta short-read assay at the Johns Hopkins FTIC core. The public reads were reprocessed in TCRdb via fastp at Q25 and MiXCR, keeping in-frame beta chains. Identical CDR3 protein sequences are pooled into one entry, listed with their most common genes and DNA. This sample holds a few thousand distinct CDR3 sequences; around 17% were observed only once. Of the sample, about 16% is held by the ten largest clones. Their antigens are not known.

The sequenced sample was CD4+ T cells from blood, cultured in vitro. These receptors originate from a human donor who had recovered from COVID-19.

This clonotype was seen a handful of times. CDR3 DNA sequence: TGTGCCACCCTGATTTCACCTAGCACAGATACGCAGTATTTT. It codes for CATLISPSTDTQYF. The chain links TRBV6-1 to TRBJ2-3; D call uncertain. This CDR3 contains 14 residues. The germline V gene encodes CDR1 MNHNS and CDR2 SASEGT. V was clipped by 10 bases and J by 0 bases, with 14 bases between them.

In its sample, this clonotype was seen once. The junction differs from germline at one of its ends, possibly a read error. The chain employs TRBV7-9 and TRBJ2-7; TRBD1 matches at 8 bases. The CDR3 extends over 14 amino acids. Germline-derived CDR1 and CDR2 are SEHNR and FQNEAQ (reference sequence). The CDR3 DNA reads as TGTGCCAGCAGCTTACAACAGGGGGAAGAGGAGCAGTGCTTC. Its protein product is CASSLQQGEEEQCF.

This clonotype has a handful of counts. The J gene is TRBJ2-7, the V gene TRBV20-1; maybe TRBD1 (6 bases). Germline V lookup: CDR1 DFQATT, CDR2 SNEGSKA (reference sequence). V shed 6 bases and J shed 3 bases, with 12 bases lying between them. The CDR3 runs 12 residues. This CDR3 is CSAQHRDYEQYF. In nucleotides, the CDR3 is TGCAGTGCCCAGCACAGGGACTACGAGCAGTACTTC.

This clonotype was picked up a small number of times. The chain is built from TRBV2 and TRBJ2-2; 7 bases align to TRBD1. V gave up 2 bases and J gave up 5 bases; unmatched junction bases: 5. This CDR3 is 15 amino acids long. The germline V gene has CDR1 SNHLY and CDR2 FYNNEI. The CDR3 bases are TGTGCCAGCAGTGAACGACAGGGCGGAACCGGGGAGCTGTTTTTT. Protein product: CASSERQGGTGELFF.

This clonotype has a handful of counts. V gene TRBV7-9 combines with J gene TRBJ2-2; D remains ambiguous. The CDR3 runs 14 residues. The V gene's germline CDR1 is SEHNR and CDR2 FQNEAQ (reference sequence). Trimming removed 6 bases from V and 3 bases from J, with 11 bases in between. The CDR3 spells CASSSDGHTGELFF. The CDR3 bases are TGTGCCAGCAGTTCCGACGGACACACCGGGGAGCTGTTTTTT.

The rearrangement uses TRBV2 and TRBJ2-1; D is unresolved. The germline CDR1 and CDR2 sequences are SNHLY and FYNNEI. V shed 7 bases and J shed 2 bases, with 9 bases lying between them. This CDR3 spans 13 amino acids. CDR3 region: CASNGRTYNEQFF. Here the CDR3 DNA reads TGTGCCAGCAATGGAAGAACCTACAATGAGCAGTTCTTC.

Only a few counts were recorded for this clonotype. This sequence joins TRBV23-1 and TRBJ2-5; 7 nucleotides agree with TRBD1. TRBV23-1 carries the ORF label, with uncertain function. The trim removed 4 bases at V and 1 base at J, leaving 6 bases unmatched. The CDR3 covers 15 residues. The CDR3 sequence is CASSPRQGRQETQYF. The CDR3 DNA reads as TGCGCCAGCAGTCCACGACAGGGCCGCCAAGAGACCCAGTACTTC.

This sequence joins TRBV9 and TRBJ2-7; D remains unclear. The CDR3 extends over 11 amino acids. Trimming removed 7 bases from V and 6 bases from J, with 11 bases in between. Germline V lookup: CDR1 SGDLS, CDR2 YYNGEE. CDR3 coding DNA: TGTGCCAGCGAAGGTTTCGGCGAGCAGTACTTC. Residues: CASEGFGEQYF.

By sample share, this clonotype is medium-sized (0.01 to 0.1%). This sequence joins TRBV27 and TRBJ2-5, with TRBD2 as a possible D gene (5 bases). The V end lost 7 bases, the J end lost 4 bases, and 7 bases lay between the germline ends. The V gene's germline CDR1 is MNHEY and CDR2 SMNVEV (reference sequence). The CDR3 totals 11 residues. CDR3 amino acids: CASKRGETQYF. The CDR3 coding sequence is TGTGCCAGCAAACGGGGAGAGACCCAGTACTTC.

The chain joins TRBV5-1 to TRBJ2-5; weak D call: TRBD1 (6 bases). Germline V gene data show CDR1 as SGHRS and CDR2 as YFSETQ. The length of the CDR3 is 15 residues. Trimming shortened V by 4 bases and J by 0 bases, and 13 bases separated the two germline ends. DNA of the CDR3: TGCGCCAGCAGCAAGGACAGTCCCCACCAAGAGACCCAGTACTTC. Translated: CASSKDSPHQETQYF. The entire variable domain, with the rest obtained from reference TRBV5-1 and TRBJ2-5, is as follows: KAGVTQTPRYLIKTRGQQVTLSCSPISGHRSVSWYQQTPGQGLQFLFEYFSETQRNKGNFPGRFSGRQFSNSRSEMNVSTLELGDSALYLCASSKDSPHQETQYFGPGTRLLVL.